The present T cell receptor (beta chain) was sequenced within a study of blood T cells in healthy people across ages. About this clonotype: What it recognizes is unknown.

Notes on the study in general: Strong correlation existed between TCR beta diversity and naive T cell percentage. Long-lived donors had more naive CD4+ cells and higher diversity than aged donors.

Peripheral blood samples of roughly 9.8 milliliters were drawn from each donor. Total RNA, at least 5.5 micrograms per sample, was extracted from PBMCs. V was pared by 4 bases and J by 5 bases, with 15 bases of the junction left unmatched. The germline V gene encodes CDR1 SGHVS and CDR2 FNYEAQ. The length of the CDR3 is 17 residues. The second PCR ran roughly 7 to 12 cycles with a sample-barcoded 5' primer and J-beta primers. TCRdb re-called the 5' RACE reads through MiXCR, storing one row per CDR3 protein. The sample holds some 1.7 million distinct CDR3 sequences, 28% seen once. The specimen sequenced was blood. This rearrangement joins TRBV7-6 to TRBJ2-5, with 8 bases fitting TRBD2. The source of this sequence is a woman aged 25 to 39 in good health. CDR3 in amino acids: CASSSFLGTGGGETQYF. As DNA, the CDR3 is TGTGCCAGCAGCTCCTTTCTTGGGACTGGCGGGGGGGAGACCCAGTACTTC.